Shown below are 14 T cell receptor beta chains from a single sample sequenced in a study of T cell repertoires in cytomegalovirus infection. Via MiXCR, TCRdb re-called the reads, giving one row per CDR3 protein. The top ten hold about 25% of the sample, which has about 180,000 distinct CDR3 sequences, roughly 17% seen once. The sequencing sample was made of CD8+ T cells from PBMCs. Receptor source: a human donor in good health (CMV status not recorded). Some clones in this sample may be carry-over from other donors' samples.

The rearrangement links TRBV29-1 to TRBJ2-7, with a weak D call TRBD1 (5 bases). Germline CDR1 is SQVTM and CDR2 is ANQGSEA. This CDR3 has 14 amino acids. The V end was cut by 3 bases, the J end by 6 bases, with 18 bases between. CDR3 in amino acids: CSVDHDGLTGEQYF. In DNA, the CDR3 is TGCAGCGTTGATCACGATGGGCTCACAGGCGAGCAGTACTTC.

CDR3 loop: CASSLYQGDHEQYF. The CDR3 nucleotides read TGTGCCAGCAGCTTATATCAGGGGGACCACGAGCAGTACTTC. The V and J genes are TRBV7-2 and TRBJ2-7; 7 bases map to TRBD1. Germline-derived CDR1 and CDR2 are SGHTA and FQGNSA. This CDR3 region has 14 residues. The ends lost 2 bases at V and 5 bases at J; junction bases unmatched: 6.

The V gene is TRBV4-1, the J gene TRBJ1-5, with a possible D match to TRBD1 (6 bases). This CDR3 spans 15 amino acids. Between the trimmed V and J ends, which lost 3 bases and 5 bases, there was a span of 14 bases. Germline CDR1 and CDR2: MGHRA and YSYEKL. CDR3 in amino acids: CASSQRGNSYQPQHF. The CDR3 DNA reads as TGCGCCAGCAGCCAGAGGGGGAACTCCTATCAGCCCCAGCATTTT.

This clonotype occurred a few times. V gene TRBV11-2 combines with J gene TRBJ2-1; D possibly corresponds to TRBD1 (6 bases). CDR3 length equals 15 residues. Germline lookup yields CDR1 SGHAT and CDR2 FQNNGV. V lost 3 bases and J lost 4, with 13 bases in between. CDR3 bases: TGTGCCAGCAGCTTCGACAGGCCCCGATACAATGAGCAGTTCTTC. Translation: CASSFDRPRYNEQFF.

This clonotype has only a few counts. The chain recombines TRBV6-2 or TRBV6-3 with TRBJ2-1; TRBD1 is a possible D gene (6 bases). Germline V CDR1 and CDR2: MNHEY, SVGEGT. The ends were cut back, 6 bases at V and 3 bases at J, with 18 bases in the middle. This CDR3 spans 16 amino acids. The CDR3 bases are TGTGCCAGCAGCCAAACCAGGGGTCGAGGCTACAATGAGCAGTTCTTC. Residues: CASSQTRGRGYNEQFF.

This clonotype has just a few counts. The chain links TRBV20-1 to TRBJ2-3; a possible D gene is TRBD1 (6 bases). The CDR3 has 17 residues. Germline-derived CDR1 and CDR2 are DFQATT and SNEGSKA (reference sequence). The V end was cut by 3 bases, the J end by 0 bases, with 19 bases between. Here the CDR3 reads CSARGADSPSSTDTQYF. CDR3 nucleotides: TGCAGTGCTAGGGGGGCAGACAGCCCGTCTAGCACAGATACGCAGTATTTT.

In its sample, this clonotype was seen a few times. J is TRBJ2-1 and V is TRBV18; 13 nucleotides line up with TRBD2. The V gene end was trimmed by 5 bases and the J gene end by 3 bases; junction bases not matched to a gene: 4. The CDR3 runs 16 residues. CDR1 KGHSH and CDR2 LQKENI come from the germline V gene. The CDR3: CASSRTSGGLYNEQFF. CDR3 sequence (DNA): TGTGCCAGCTCAAGGACTAGCGGGGGCCTCTACAATGAGCAGTTCTTC.

The genes are TRBV6-1 and TRBJ2-5; 13 bases fit TRBD2. This CDR3 comprises 14 residues. Germline V gene lookup returns CDR1 MNHNS and CDR2 SASEGT. J was trimmed by 4 bases and V by 6 bases; bases with no gene match: 2. The CDR3 reads CASRGLAGRETQYF. CDR3 in DNA: TGTGCCAGCAGGGGACTAGCGGGGAGAGAGACCCAGTACTTC.

This clonotype was detected many times. This chain joins TRBV7-2 and TRBJ1-2; D unresolved. This CDR3 is built from 13 residues. The V gene lost 5 bases and the J gene lost 3 bases, with 10 bases spanning the gap. Germline CDR1 and CDR2: SGHTA and FQGNSA. In DNA, the CDR3 is TGTGCCAGCAGCCCCCTCGGAGACTATGGCTACACCTTC. This translates into CASSPLGDYGYTF.

The CDR3 here is CASSSSESADTQYF. The CDR3 DNA reads as TGTGCCAGCAGCTCTTCGGAGAGCGCAGATACGCAGTATTTT. The chain joins TRBV7-3 to TRBJ2-3; the D is unclear. Looked up from germline, CDR1 is SGHTA and CDR2 is FQGTGA. This CDR3 has 14 amino acids. Between the trimmed V and J ends, which lost 4 bases and 4 bases, there was a span of 12 bases.

Notes on this clonotype: A read error is likely, as this CDR3 ends without the conserved phenylalanine or tryptophan. V is TRBV18 and J is TRBJ2-3; D not certain. Germline V lookup: CDR1 KGHSH, CDR2 LQKENI. This CDR3 is 14 amino acids long. V shed 4 bases and J shed 2 bases, with 10 bases lying between them. CDR3 bases: TGTGCCAGCTCACTACAGAGTGCCACAGATACGCAGTATTTA. Protein: CASSLQSATDTQYL.

The chain has TRBV7-2 and TRBJ2-3, with 11 bases fitting TRBD2. The germline gives CDR1 SGHTA, CDR2 FQGNSA. V gave up 1 base and J gave up 7 bases; unmatched junction bases: 7. CDR3 length: 16 amino acids. Written as DNA, the CDR3 is TGTGCCAGCAGCTTAGAGGTAGCGGGGGGGGCAAATACGCAGTATTTT. It codes for CASSLEVAGGANTQYF.

In its sample, this clonotype was seen a few times. This chain links TRBV6-2 or TRBV6-3 with TRBJ2-2, with 10 bases aligning to TRBD1. CDR3 size: 16 residues. Trimming removed 6 bases from V and 0 bases from J; junction bases left unmatched: 4. Per the germline V gene, CDR1 is MNHEY and CDR2 is SVGEGT. In nucleotides, the CDR3 is TGTGCCAGCAGAGAGACAGGGGGCGCGAACACCGGGGAGCTGTTTTTT. It specifies CASRETGGANTGELFF.

This clonotype was observed a handful of times. This chain connects TRBV11-1 to TRBJ2-7; D not certain. Deletions cut 5 bases from V and 4 bases from J, with 18 bases between. This CDR3 comprises 15 residues. From germline, CDR1 is SGHAT and CDR2 FQDESV (reference sequence). As DNA, the CDR3 is TGTGCCAGCAGCCCTACACAGTCCATGGCGTACGAGCAGTACTTC. It codes for CASSPTQSMAYEQYF. Full variable domain (missing parts from reference TRBV11-1 and TRBJ2-7): EAEVAQSPRYKITEKSQAVAFWCDPISGHATLYWYRQILGQGPELLVQFQDESVVDDSQLPKDRFSAERLKGVDSTLKIQPAELGDSAMYLCASSPTQSMAYEQYFGPGTRLTVT.